One sample yielded the 5 T cell receptor beta chains listed below, sequenced in a study of T cell responses to AZD1222 COVID-19 vaccine. Profiled with immunoSEQ multiplex PCR; TCRdb holds only in-frame clones, not every one. The table lists over 140,000 clones, 92% of them singletons. Sequencing was performed on peripheral blood, taken on day 0 of AZD1222 vaccination. The receptor source for this set is an adult in good health.

CDR3 protein: CASSLAIDRKNTGELFF. In DNA, the CDR3 is TGCGCCAGCAGCTTGGCCATAGACAGGAAGAACACCGGGGAGCTGTTTTTT. This sequence joins TRBV5-1 and TRBJ2-2; D might be TRBD1 (6 bases). Germline CDR1 SGHRS, CDR2 YFSETQ. The length of the CDR3 is 17 residues. V dropped 0 bases and J dropped 1 base, with 13 bases sitting between them.

The gene calls are TRBV13 and TRBJ2-2; D is perhaps TRBD1 (5 bases). CDR1 and CDR2 from the germline V gene are PRHDT and FYEKMQ (reference sequence). This CDR3 region has 13 residues. V was cut by 5 bases and J by 3 bases, with 7 bases left in between. In DNA, the CDR3 is TGTGCCAGCAGCCAGGGCGACACCGGGGAGCTGTTTTTT. Residues: CASSQGDTGELFF.

This chain links TRBV27 with TRBJ1-1; D call uncertain. The germline CDR1 and CDR2 sequences are MNHEY and SMNVEV (reference sequence). With 7 bases removed from V and 0 bases from J, the gap between germline ends came to 6 bases. The CDR3 has 12 amino acids. DNA of the CDR3: TGTGCCAGCATAGGAGTGAACACTGAAGCTTTCTTT. Translation: CASIGVNTEAFF.

This sequence joins TRBV3-1 (or the pseudogene TRBV3-2) and TRBJ2-7; D is ambiguous. Germline V gives CDR1 LGHDT, CDR2 YNNKEL (reference sequence). This CDR3 contains 15 residues. Trimming removed 3 bases at V and 0 bases at J, with 12 bases between. CDR3 DNA: TGTGCCAGCAGCCAGAACCGACGGAGCTCCTACGAGCAGTACTTC. This codes for CASSQNRRSSYEQYF.

The chain couples TRBV6-5 to TRBJ1-2, with a possible D match to TRBD1 (6 bases). This CDR3 spans 15 amino acids. Germline loops: CDR1 MNHEY, CDR2 SVGAGI. Trimming stripped 7 bases from V and 2 bases from J, with 17 bases between. CDR3 in DNA: TGTGCCAGCAATAACAGGGAAACGGGCAACTATGGCTACACCTTC. Protein product: CASNNRETGNYGYTF.